This passage covers 25 T cell receptor beta chains from one sample sequenced in a study of T-cell memory formation after mild COVID-19. TCRdb passed the 5' RACE reads through MiXCR, listing each CDR3 protein once. The top ten clones hold 20% to 25% of a sample with more than 350,000 distinct CDR3 sequences, more than 15% of them seen once. The sample was PBMCs or a T cell subset sorted from them (not recorded which). All receptors derive from a young man who had mild COVID-19 (a few samples of this study predate the infection). Cell type and time point are not known.

This chain connects TRBV6-2 or TRBV6-3 to TRBJ2-7; the match to TRBD2 covers 7 bases. J lost 0 bases, V lost 0 bases, and 5 bases had no gene match. The CDR3 has 16 amino acids. Germline assignment: CDR1 MNHEY and CDR2 SVGEGT. The CDR3 DNA follows: TGTGCCAGCAGTTACTCCTCTAGCGGTAGCTCCTACGAGCAGTACGTC. Translated: CASSYSSSGSSYEQYV.

The gene calls are TRBV20-1 and TRBJ1-2; no clear D. Germline loops: CDR1 DFQATT, CDR2 SNEGSKA (reference sequence). V was cut by 1 base and J by 4 bases, with 13 bases left in between. This CDR3 spans 14 amino acids. The CDR3: CSARALWFGYGYTF. DNA of the CDR3: TGCAGTGCTAGAGCTTTATGGTTTGGCTATGGCTACACCTTC.

There are a few counts of this clonotype. V usage is TRBV29-1 and J usage is TRBJ2-7; 7 bases line up with TRBD1. The CDR3 runs to 13 residues. Germline CDR1 SQVTM, CDR2 ANQGSEA. With 7 bases clipped from V and 3 bases from J, the junction kept 9 bases outside the gene matches. CDR3 nucleotides: TGCAGCGCCCAGGACAGGCCCGGCTACGAGCAGTACTTC. It translates to CSAQDRPGYEQYF.

This clonotype came up a few times. The chain combines TRBV6-2 or TRBV6-3 with TRBJ2-7, with 13 bases identical to TRBD2. This CDR3 spans 16 amino acids. Germline CDR1 MNHEY, CDR2 SVGEGT. The J segment lost 2 bases and the V segment lost 7 bases, leaving 8 bases of the junction unmatched. CDR3: CASTPGTSGAAYEQYV. CDR3 in DNA: TGTGCCAGCACCCCGGGGACTAGCGGGGCCGCCTACGAGCAGTACGTC.

The chain is built from TRBV12-3 or TRBV12-4 and TRBJ2-5, with D possibly matching TRBD2 (7 bases). V shed 3 bases and J shed 5 bases, with 13 bases lying between them. This CDR3 has 14 residues. The CDR3 DNA reads TGTGCCAGCAGTTTCTGGGGGGGCAAGGAGACCCAGTACTTC. Translated: CASSFWGGKETQYF.

V gene TRBV9 combines with J gene TRBJ2-7; 7 bases are shared with TRBD1. Trimming at V came to 3 bases and at J to 3 bases, leaving 6 bases not matched to a gene. The V gene's germline CDR1 is SGDLS and CDR2 YYNGEE. The CDR3 runs 14 residues. The CDR3 coding sequence is TGTGCCAGCAGCGAATCGGGACAGCTCTACGAGCAGTACTTC. It translates to CASSESGQLYEQYF.

The genes are TRBV6-5 and TRBJ2-7; 7 bases agree with TRBD2. CDR1 MNHEY and CDR2 SVGAGI come from the germline V gene. This CDR3 has 14 residues. V lost 4 bases to trimming and J lost 2 bases; unmatched junction nucleotides: 5. This chain's CDR3 is CASSSIRGAYEQYV. CDR3 nucleotides: TGTGCCAGCAGTTCCATACGGGGGGCCTACGAGCAGTACGTC.

This clonotype was seen ten or more times. This chain links TRBV7-2 with TRBJ1-4; D is unclear. Trimming removed 1 base at V and 10 bases at J, with 10 bases between. The CDR3 extends over 13 amino acids. Germline-derived CDR1 and CDR2 are SGHTA and FQGNSA. The CDR3 sequence: CASSLGLEGKLFF. CDR3 sequence (DNA): TGTGCCAGCAGCTTAGGGTTAGAGGGAAAACTGTTTTTT.

In its sample, this clonotype was seen a few times. This sequence joins TRBV12-3 or TRBV12-4 and TRBJ2-1; D gene uncertain. CDR3 length equals 12 residues. Deletions cut 3 bases from V and 15 bases from J, with 15 bases between. As DNA, the CDR3 is TGTGCCAGCAGTTTCGGATTAGGCCCATCGTTCTTC. Its translation: CASSFGLGPSFF.

This clonotype has just a few counts. The rearrangement links TRBV9 to TRBJ2-1; 12 positions match TRBD2. This CDR3 region has 18 residues. The germline gives CDR1 SGDLS, CDR2 YYNGEE. The V gene end was trimmed by 3 bases and the J gene end by 6 bases; junction bases not matched to a gene: 13. The chain's CDR3 is CASSENTRGTSGPNEQFF. The CDR3 region has the DNA TGTGCCAGCAGCGAAAACACGAGGGGGACTAGCGGGCCCAATGAGCAGTTCTTC.

This clonotype was picked up a small number of times. This chain's CDR3 is CASSFGQGNGYTF. The CDR3 DNA reads TGTGCCAGCAGCTTCGGACAGGGGAATGGCTACACCTTC. The chain carries TRBV7-3 and TRBJ1-2; 9 nucleotides line up with TRBD1. The CDR3 is 13 residues long. Germline V gene sequence: CDR1 SGHTA, CDR2 FQGTGA. The V segment lost 3 bases and the J segment 6 bases; nucleotides outside the gene matches: 2.

The CDR3 DNA follows: TGTGCCAGCAGTACCGCCAGGGGAGATACGCAGTATTTT. Protein product: CASSTARGDTQYF. The rearrangement links TRBV27 to TRBJ2-3; D may be TRBD1 (6 bases). CDR3 length equals 13 residues. Germline V CDR1 and CDR2: MNHEY, SMNVEV (reference sequence). Trimming left V 5 bases short and J 5 bases short, with 11 bases between.

The chain is built from TRBV6-2 or TRBV6-3 and TRBJ1-5; tentative D call: TRBD1 (6 bases). V was clipped by 9 bases and J by 0 bases, with 12 bases between them. The CDR3 loop spans 14 amino acids. CDR1 MNHEY and CDR2 SVGEGT come from the germline V gene. The CDR3 reads CARHDRTSNQPQHF. The DNA for the CDR3 is TGTGCCAGACATGACAGGACTAGCAATCAGCCCCAGCATTTT.

This clonotype turned up a few times. The chain is built from TRBV7-6 and TRBJ2-5; D unclear. This CDR3 comprises 15 residues. The V gene lost 5 bases and the J gene lost 2 bases, with 15 bases spanning the gap. Germline CDR1 reads SGHVS; CDR2 reads FNYEAQ. The CDR3 region is CASSQVLLPQETQYF. In DNA form, the CDR3 reads TGTGCCAGCAGCCAGGTCTTGCTACCGCAAGAGACCCAGTACTTC. Looking up the rest from reference TRBV7-6 and TRBJ2-5 gives the full variable domain: GAGVSQSPRYKVTKRGQDVALRCDPISGHVSLYWYRQALGQGPEFLTYFNYEAQQDKSGLPNDRFSAERPEGSISTLTIQRTEQRDSAMYRCASSQVLLPQETQYFGPGTRLLVL.

V and J are TRBV5-1 and TRBJ1-4, with D tentatively TRBD1 (5 bases). The CDR3 extends over 14 amino acids. CDR1 SGHRS and CDR2 YFSETQ come from the germline V gene. The V end was cut by 1 base, the J end by 4 bases, with 8 bases between. The CDR3 protein is CASSLRQGNEKLFF. CDR3 sequence (DNA): TGCGCCAGCAGCTTGCGCCAGGGTAATGAAAAACTGTTTTTT.

The chain carries TRBV4-1 and TRBJ1-1; no clear D gene. V was pared by 3 bases and J by 5 bases, with 25 bases between. CDR3 length: 18 amino acids. In germline, CDR1 is MGHRA, CDR2 YSYEKL. The CDR3 region is CASSHPGRGRRSETEAFF. The CDR3 DNA sequence: TGCGCCAGCAGCCATCCTGGGAGAGGTAGGAGATCGGAGACTGAAGCTTTCTTT.

This clonotype turned up a few times. This chain connects TRBV6-1 to TRBJ2-2; 7 positions match TRBD1. The V gene's germline CDR1 is MNHNS and CDR2 SASEGT. Losses at the gene ends were 7 bases for V and 3 bases for J; bases not matched to a gene: 5. The CDR3 extends over 14 amino acids. The CDR3 sequence is CASMMGTDTGELFF. CDR3 nucleotide sequence: TGTGCCAGCATGATGGGGACAGACACCGGGGAGCTGTTTTTT.

This clonotype has only a few counts. The rearrangement uses TRBV7-2 and TRBJ1-3, with D unclear. The germline CDR1 and CDR2 sequences are SGHTA and FQGNSA. The V end was cut by 2 bases, the J end by 1 base, with 9 bases between. The CDR3 runs 15 residues. The CDR3 DNA reads as TGTGCCAGCAGCTTATATCTGAGTTCTGGAAACACCATATATTTT. Its protein is CASSLYLSSGNTIYF.

V is TRBV12-3 or TRBV12-4 and J is TRBJ2-4; D gene uncertain. Between the trimmed V and J ends, which lost 7 bases and 3 bases, there was a span of 13 bases. This CDR3 contains 14 residues. The CDR3 DNA is TGTGCCAGCACTCCTGGGGATAGCAAAAACATTCAGTACTTC. Its protein product is CASTPGDSKNIQYF.

The chain employs TRBV12-3 or TRBV12-4 and TRBJ2-3, with TRBD1 matching 8 bases. The ends lost 6 bases at V and 2 bases at J; junction bases unmatched: 7. CDR3 size: 15 residues. The CDR3 loop is CASRDRTGPTDTQYF. CDR3 in DNA: TGTGCCAGCAGGGATAGGACAGGGCCCACAGATACGCAGTATTTT.

This clonotype occurred a few times. The V and J genes are TRBV20-1 and TRBJ2-3; the match to TRBD1 covers 8 bases. The CDR3 is made up of 15 amino acids. The trim removed 4 bases at V and 3 bases at J, leaving 9 bases unmatched. From germline, CDR1 is DFQATT and CDR2 SNEGSKA (reference sequence). Here the CDR3 DNA reads TGCAGTGCTACATCAGGGACAGGACGGACAGATACGCAGTATTTT. Protein product: CSATSGTGRTDTQYF.

The chain recombines TRBV4-1 with TRBJ2-3, with D perhaps matching TRBD2 (5 bases). Trimming removed 6 bases at V and 4 bases at J, with 14 bases between. CDR3 length: 14 amino acids. Looked up from germline, CDR1 is MGHRA and CDR2 is YSYEKL. Written as DNA, the CDR3 is TGCGCCAGCAGGCGCGAGGGCCTAGCAGATACGCAGTATTTT. It is translated as CASRREGLADTQYF.

This clonotype was observed a few times. The chain is built from TRBV25-1 and TRBJ1-5; D not certain. The germline V gene encodes CDR1 MGHDK and CDR2 SYGVNS. The V gene lost 2 bases and the J gene lost 4 bases, with 3 bases spanning the gap. There are 12 residues in the CDR3. Here the CDR3 reads CASSEGNQPQHF. The CDR3, as DNA: TGTGCCAGCAGTGAAGGGAATCAGCCCCAGCATTTT.

The genes are TRBV4-1 and TRBJ1-3; weak D call: TRBD1 (6 bases). The CDR3 is 15 residues long. Germline V lookup: CDR1 MGHRA, CDR2 YSYEKL. V shed 2 bases and J shed 4 bases, with 12 bases lying between them. Here the CDR3 reads CASSQTTGRGNTIYF. CDR3 nucleotide sequence: TGCGCCAGCAGCCAAACCACAGGGAGGGGAAACACCATATATTTT.

This clonotype was picked up a small number of times. The chain has TRBV15 and TRBJ2-1, with D maybe TRBD2 (5 bases). The CDR3 has 14 amino acids. Germline loops: CDR1 LNHNV, CDR2 YYDKDF (reference sequence). The V end lost 7 bases, the J end lost 8 bases, and 18 bases lay between the germline ends. In DNA, the CDR3 is TGTGCCACCACGACGGGAACCTTAGGCGATGAGCAGTTCTTC. It codes for CATTTGTLGDEQFF.